This T cell receptor beta chain was found in a study of T cell changes during pregnancy in multiple sclerosis. V trimming: 1 base; J trimming: 6 bases; junction bases outside the gene matches: 2. The germline CDR1 and CDR2 sequences are SGHRS and YFSETQ. CDR3 length equals 15 residues. TCRdb's table, derived via immunoSEQ multiplex PCR, lists solely in-frame clones and lacks some. The table has some 97,000 clones, around 93% seen once. This TCR derives from a female donor with multiple sclerosis, enrolled in a pregnancy study. This chain uses TRBV5-1 with TRBJ2-1; 12 nucleotides match TRBD2. The specimen was peripheral blood, collected before pregnancy. The CDR3 sequence: CASSLRLAGVNEQFF. CDR3 coding DNA: TGCGCCAGCAGCTTGAGACTAGCGGGAGTCAATGAGCAGTTCTTC. Looking up the rest from reference TRBV5-1 and TRBJ2-1 gives the full variable domain: KAGVTQTPRYLIKTRGQQVTLSCSPISGHRSVSWYQQTPGQGLQFLFEYFSETQRNKGNFPGRFSGRQFSNSRSEMNVSTLELGDSALYLCASSLRLAGVNEQFFGPGTRLTVL.